These T cell receptor beta chains were read from a single sample in a study of cytomegalovirus exposure and HLA in healthy donors. Sequencing used immunoSEQ multiplex PCR; TCRdb keeps in-frame clones, though not all of them. This sample carries about 120,000 clones, roughly four fifths of them seen once, and the ten largest clones take about 1.7%. The sequenced sample was PBMCs. These receptors were collected from a man in his forties or fifties in good health and CMV-seronegative. CDR3s include the opening cysteine and the closing phenylalanine or tryptophan. A D gene is named only where the DNA matches it firmly. Rows give clone size only sometimes, using once, few, many, or a class for an expanded clone.

.,TRBD2,TRBV5-1,TRBJ2-5,TGCGCCAGCAGCCGCCTAGCGGAGGAAGAGACCCAGTACTTC,CASSRLAEEETQYF
.,.,TRBV19,TRBJ1-5,TGTGCCAGTAGTAGGGGACGAACCGTAGCGGGGCCCCAGCATTTT,CASSRGRTVAGPQHF
.,.,TRBV19,TRBJ1-1,TGTGCCAGTAGTATAGGTACAGGGAACACTGAAGCTTTCTTT,CASSIGTGNTEAFF
.,.,TRBV11-2,TRBJ2-7,TGTGCCAGCAGCTTACAGGGCGCCTACGAGCAGTACTTC,CASSLQGAYEQYF
.,.,TRBV19,TRBJ1-4,TGTGCCAGTACCCCAGGGGCATCTCGAAAAGTGAGACTGTTTTTT,CASTPGASRKVRLFF
.,.,TRBV4-2,TRBJ1-1,TGTGCCAGCAGCCAAGAAACAGCAATGAACACTGAAGCTTTCTTT,CASSQETAMNTEAFF
.,.,TRBV11-2,TRBJ1-5,TGTGCCAGCAGCTTAGAGGTACGGGGCAATCAGCCCCAGCATTTT,CASSLEVRGNQPQHF
.,.,TRBV7-9,TRBJ1-1,.,CASSPVGRGSFF
.,TRBD2,TRBV6-5,TRBJ2-5,TGTGCCAGCAGTTACCTCGGGGGGGGCCAAGAGACCCAGTACTTC,CASSYLGGGQETQYF
.,.,TRBV7-2,TRBJ1-1,TGTGCCAGCAGCGTGACGGGGAACACTGAAGCTTTCTTT,CASSVTGNTEAFF
.,TRBD2,TRBV5-8,TRBJ2-3,TGTGCCAGCAGCCCTACGGTAGCGGGAGGGCACACATATACGCAGTATTTT,CASSPTVAGGHTYTQYF
.,TRBD1,TRBV18,TRBJ1-5,TGTGCCAGCTCTCCTGGACAGGGGTATAGCAATCAGCCCCAGCATTTT,CASSPGQGYSNQPQHF
.,TRBD1,TRBV10-1,TRBJ2-5,TGCGCCAGCAGTCCGGACAGGGAAGAGACCCAGTACTTC,CASSPDREETQYF
.,.,TRBV15,TRBJ2-2,TGTGCCACCAGCGGTCAGATGAACACCGGGGAGCTGTTTTTT,CATSGQMNTGELFF
.,.,TRBV9,TRBJ2-1,TGTGCCAGCAGCGTAGGGGCGGGGCCTACCTACAATGAGCAGTTCTTC,CASSVGAGPTYNEQFF
.,TRBD1,TRBV7-6,TRBJ2-3,TGTGCCAGCAGCCCCCAAACCGGACAGGGGAGAACAGATACGCAGTATTTT,CASSPQTGQGRTDTQYF
.,.,TRBV6-1,TRBJ1-5,TGTGCCAGCAGAGTCGAGGGGGTCCATCAGCCCCAGCATTTT,CASRVEGVHQPQHF
.,.,TRBV27,TRBJ1-1,TGTGCCAGCAGGGGCTTATATGAAGCTTTCTTT,CASRGLYEAFF
.,TRBD2,TRBV9,TRBJ2-1,TGTGCCAGCAGCGTAACCGCCGGGACTAGCGGCAATGAGCAGTTCTTC,CASSVTAGTSGNEQFF
.,TRBD2,TRBV15,TRBJ2-1,TGTGCCACCAGCAGAGGGAGGACTAGCGGACTAAATGAGCAGTTCTTC,CATSRGRTSGLNEQFF
.,.,TRBV13,TRBJ1-4,TGTGCCAGCAGCGTAACCAGGGGATATACGACTAATGAAAAACTGTTTTTT,CASSVTRGYTTNEKLFF
few,.,TRBV14,TRBJ2-1,TGTGCCAGCAGCCAAGATCTCGGGAGCTACAATGAGCAGTTCTTC,CASSQDLGSYNEQFF
.,.,TRBV11-2,TRBJ2-1,TGTGCCAGCAGCTTAGAGTCTTTCAATGAGCAGTTCTTC,CASSLESFNEQFF
.,.,TRBV7-3,TRBJ2-3,TGTGCCAGCAGCTTCGGGACTTACCAAGATACGCAGTATTTT,CASSFGTYQDTQYF
.,TRBD1,TRBV29-1,TRBJ2-3,TGCAGCGTGAGAACACAGGGGCGATCCACAGATACGCAGTATTTT,CSVRTQGRSTDTQYF
once,.,TRBV7-9,TRBJ1-1,TGTGCCAGCAGCCCGTTCTTAGTAAGCACTGAAGCTTTCTTT,CASSPFLVSTEAFF
.,.,TRBV6-4,TRBJ2-2,TGTGCCAGCAGTGACTCGATGTTAAGGGGCACCGGGGAGCTGTTTTTT,CASSDSMLRGTGELFF
few,TRBD2,TRBV11-2,TRBJ2-5,TGTGCCAGCAGCTTAGGAGGACTAGCGGGCGACCAAGAGACCCAGTACTTC,CASSLGGLAGDQETQYF
.,.,TRBV6-6,TRBJ2-5,TGTGCCAGCAGCGAGACAGGTACCCAAGAGACCCAGTACTTC,CASSETGTQETQYF
.,TRBD2,TRBV5-1,TRBJ2-7,TGCGCCAGCAGCTGGGGGACTAGCGGGGGCATCTACGAGCAGTACTTC,CASSWGTSGGIYEQYF
.,TRBD2,TRBV30,TRBJ2-4,TGTGCCTGGAGAACTCTAGCGGGGGGTGGCAAAAACATTCAGTACTTC,CAWRTLAGGGKNIQYF
.,TRBD1,TRBV19,TRBJ2-6,TGTGCCAGTAGCACGGGACAGGGCCTGGGTGGGGCCAACGGCCTGACTTTC,CASSTGQGLGGANGLTF
.,TRBD1,TRBV5-1,TRBJ2-3,TGCGCCAGCAGCTTGGCGTCGACAGGGGGCGCCGATACGCAGTATTTT,CASSLASTGGADTQYF
.,TRBD2,TRBV5-6,TRBJ2-3,TGTGCCAGCAGTTACCGTACTAGCGGGGGGGTGGATACGCAGTATTTT,CASSYRTSGGVDTQYF
.,.,TRBV18,TRBJ1-5,TGTGCCAGCTCACCAGGACAGATCAATCAGCCCCAGCATTTT,CASSPGQINQPQHF
.,.,TRBV18,TRBJ2-1,TGTGCCAGCTCACCGGCAGGACAAAGCTCCTACAATGAGCAGTTCTTC,CASSPAGQSSYNEQFF
.,.,TRBV19,TRBJ2-1,TGTGCCAGTATGGAAACCGGGACTTCACCCTACAATGAGCAGTTCTTC,CASMETGTSPYNEQFF
.,TRBD1,TRBV28,TRBJ1-5,TGTGCCAGCAGCATCACAGGGGTCAATCAGCCCCAGCATTTT,CASSITGVNQPQHF
.,TRBD2,TRBV2,TRBJ2-7,TGTGCCAGCAGAGCGGGAGGGAGGGAGCAGTACTTC,CASRAGGREQYF
.,TRBD1,TRBV29-1,TRBJ2-6,TGCAGCGTTGCGGGGTCCGGGACAGCCCACTCTGGGGCCAACGTCCTGACTTTC,CSVAGSGTAHSGANVLTF
.,TRBD2,TRBV11-2,TRBJ2-1,TGTGCCAGCAGCTCCCTCGCTAGCGGGGGCTTGGGTGAGCAGTTCTTC,CASSSLASGGLGEQFF
.,TRBD2,TRBV5-1,TRBJ2-7,TGCGCCAGCAGCTTGGGGCTAGCGGGAGGAGGCGAGCAGTACTTC,CASSLGLAGGGEQYF
.,.,TRBV7-8,TRBJ1-2,TGTGCCAGCAGCTTAGGTGGCCAGGGCTTAGGCTACACCTTC,CASSLGGQGLGYTF
.,.,TRBV23-1,TRBJ2-6,TGCGCCAGCAGTCAATCGGAGGTCCCCGGGGCCAACGTCCTGACTTTC,CASSQSEVPGANVLTF
.,.,TRBV7-3,TRBJ2-3,TGTGCCAGCAGCTTAGTGGGTGGAGTCACAGATACGCAGTATTTT,CASSLVGGVTDTQYF
.,.,TRBV29-1,TRBJ1-1,TGCAGCGTTGTTTGGACAGCCAACACTGAAGCTTTCTTT,CSVVWTANTEAFF
.,TRBD2,TRBV2,TRBJ2-1,TGTGCCAGCAGTGATGGGCGGGGGGTGTACAATGAGCAGTTCTTC,CASSDGRGVYNEQFF
.,.,TRBV4-3,TRBJ1-3,TGCGCCAGCAGCCAAGGACAGTACTCTGGAAACACCATATATTTT,CASSQGQYSGNTIYF
.,.,TRBV28,TRBJ2-7,TGTGCCAGCAGTTTTGAAGTGTCAGTGTACGAGCAGTACTTC,CASSFEVSVYEQYF
.,.,TRBV5-1,TRBJ1-3,TGCGCCAGCAGCTCGCAGGGATCTGGAAACACCATATATTTT,CASSSQGSGNTIYF
few,.,TRBV6-5,TRBJ1-5,TGTGCCAGCAGTTACCAGGGCGGCCATCAGCCCCAGCATTTT,CASSYQGGHQPQHF